The 4 T cell receptor beta chains given below trace back to one sample, sequenced in a study of T cells in Graves' hyperthyroidism and ophthalmopathy. Amplified regions were TCR beta CDR3 sequences from RNA transcripts. Carried out on the TCR CDR3, a first-round RT-PCR used the HTBI primer set. TCRdb reanalysed the multiplex PCR reads using MiXCR and keeps one entry per CDR3 protein. The sample contains about 530,000 distinct CDR3 sequences, approximately 17% of which appear only once. Sequences were obtained from blood. These receptors were collected from a woman between 18 and 29 years old with Graves' ophthalmopathy.

The V gene is TRBV29-1, the J gene TRBJ2-2, with D hard to call. Germline CDR1 SQVTM, CDR2 ANQGSEA. There are 15 residues in the CDR3. Here the CDR3 reads CRAYGRRVNTGELFF. CDR3 coding DNA: TGCAGAGCTTATGGACGGAGAGTGAACACCGGGGAGCTGTTTTTT.

V and J are TRBV3-1 and TRBJ1-2; a weak D match, TRBD1 (5 bases). This CDR3 comprises 13 residues. Germline V gene data show CDR1 as LGHDT and CDR2 as YNNKEL (reference sequence). Trimming left V 5 bases short and J 6 bases short, with 13 bases between. DNA for the CDR3: TGTGCCAGCAGCTTCGACAGTGCCAATGGCTACACCTTC. Its translation: CASSFDSANGYTF.

This chain joins TRBV6-1 and TRBJ2-5, with D possibly matching TRBD2 (5 bases). CDR1 is MNHNS and CDR2 is SASEGT in the germline V gene. There are 13 residues in the CDR3. The germline V and J ends were trimmed by 5 bases and 3 bases, with 10 bases remaining between them. CDR3 nucleotides: TGTGCCAGCAGTTTCGGGGTTAAAGAGACCCAGTACTTC. It codes for CASSFGVKETQYF.

This clonotype was counted only a few times. The chain uses TRBV7-9 and TRBJ2-5; D is unresolved. Trimming took off 3 bases at V and 2 bases at J, with 10 bases between the two ends. Per the germline V gene, CDR1 is SEHNR and CDR2 is FQNEAQ (reference sequence). The CDR3 contains 14 residues. The CDR3 loop is CASSFVRFQETQYF. In DNA form, the CDR3 reads TGTGCCAGCAGCTTTGTCCGTTTTCAAGAGACCCAGTACTTC.